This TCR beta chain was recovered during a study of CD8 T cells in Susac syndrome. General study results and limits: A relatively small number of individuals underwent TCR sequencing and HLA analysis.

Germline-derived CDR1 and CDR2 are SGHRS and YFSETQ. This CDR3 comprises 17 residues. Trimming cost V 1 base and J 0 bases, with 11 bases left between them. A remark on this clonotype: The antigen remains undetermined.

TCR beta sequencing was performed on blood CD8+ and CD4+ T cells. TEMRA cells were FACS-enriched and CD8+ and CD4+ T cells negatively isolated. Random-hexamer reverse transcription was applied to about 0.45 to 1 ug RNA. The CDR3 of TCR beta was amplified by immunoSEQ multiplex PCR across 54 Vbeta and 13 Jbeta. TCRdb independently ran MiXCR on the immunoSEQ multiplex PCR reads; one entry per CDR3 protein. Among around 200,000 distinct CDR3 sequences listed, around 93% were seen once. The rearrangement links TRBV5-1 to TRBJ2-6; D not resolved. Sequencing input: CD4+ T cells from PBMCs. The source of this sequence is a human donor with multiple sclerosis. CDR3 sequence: CASSLQSVGSGANVLTF. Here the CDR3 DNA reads TGCGCCAGCAGCTTGCAATCCGTCGGCTCTGGGGCCAACGTCCTGACTTTC.